These 13 T cell receptor beta chains were all obtained from the same sample, sequenced in a study of regulatory T cells in long-lasting Graves disease. HTBI primers from iRepertoire and Arm-PCR of CDR3 regions yielded the TCR beta libraries. TCRdb used MiXCR to reprocess the multiplex PCR reads, holding one entry per CDR3 protein. The table includes around 420,000 distinct CDR3 sequences, about 15% detected once. Stated time point: newly diagnosed GD, antithyroid drugs for less than 3 months. Generation of the TCR library employed RNA extracted from PBMCs. The sample also formed part of further work on T cells in Graves' hyperthyroidism and ophthalmopathy.

The sample was peripheral blood mononuclear cells (PBMCs), taken at new diagnosis, from a patient treated with antithyroid drugs. These receptors were taken from a woman between 40 and 55 years old with Graves disease.

The V gene is TRBV5-4, the J gene TRBJ2-5; TRBD2 might be the D (6 bases). The germline V gene has CDR1 SGHNT and CDR2 YYREEE (reference sequence). Trimming took off 7 bases at V and 4 bases at J, with 14 bases between the two ends. The CDR3 spans 13 residues. The DNA of the CDR3 is TGTGCCAGCCGAGCGGGCTCGGGAGAGACCCAGTACTTC. Protein product: CASRAGSGETQYF.

V is TRBV25-1 and J is TRBJ1-1, with 9 bases lining up with TRBD1. Germline CDR1 MGHDK, CDR2 SYGVNS. After removal of 3 bases from V and 4 bases from J, the junction contained 6 bases not matched to a gene. The CDR3 extends over 15 amino acids. The CDR3 sequence: CASSDLGQGSTEAFF. The CDR3 bases are TGTGCCAGCAGTGACCTCGGACAGGGGAGCACTGAAGCTTTCTTT.

The chain recombines TRBV12-3 or TRBV12-4 with TRBJ2-3; D unresolved. The CDR3 runs 14 residues. Trimming pared 3 bases from V and 8 bases from J, leaving 15 bases between. The CDR3 protein is CASSFRAEAGTQYF. Here the CDR3 DNA reads TGTGCCAGCAGTTTTAGGGCAGAGGCCGGTACGCAGTATTTT.

This clonotype was detected only a few times. A much larger clone lies a single base off, so this may be a read error. This rearrangement joins TRBV10-3 to TRBJ1-6, with 7 bases identical to TRBD1. From germline, CDR1 is ENHRY and CDR2 SYGVKD. The CDR3 is 13 residues long. The CDR3 sequence is CAITGQENSPPHF. The CDR3 nucleotides are TGTGCCATCACCGGACAGGAGAATTCACCCCCCCACTTT.

The rearrangement uses TRBV19 and TRBJ1-1; D may be TRBD1 (5 bases). The germline V gene has CDR1 LNHDA and CDR2 SQIVND (reference sequence). Trimming took off 10 bases at V and 3 bases at J, with 12 bases between the two ends. This CDR3 spans 12 amino acids. CDR3 loop: CATVARDTEAFF. The DNA of the CDR3 is TGTGCCACGGTGGCCAGGGACACTGAAGCTTTCTTT.

The CDR3 is CSARPGTGRYNSPLHF. DNA for the CDR3: TGCAGTGCTAGACCCGGGACAGGCCGCTATAATTCACCCCTCCACTTT. The genes are TRBV20-1 and TRBJ1-6; 8 nucleotides agree with TRBD1. The CDR3 contains 16 residues. With V trimmed by 2 bases and J by 3 bases, 6 bases remained unmatched. Germline V gene sequence: CDR1 DFQATT, CDR2 SNEGSKA (reference sequence).

V usage is TRBV27 and J usage is TRBJ2-7; 8 bases are a match to TRBD2. Trimming cost V 4 bases and J 6 bases; bases outside gene matches: 5. The CDR3 runs 13 residues. Germline assignment: CDR1 MNHEY and CDR2 SMNVEV (reference sequence). The CDR3 sequence: CASSSGTRSEQYF. CDR3 bases: TGTGCCAGCAGTTCCGGGACTAGATCCGAGCAGTACTTC.

The table lists this clonotype with many counts. The V and J genes are TRBV11-2 and TRBJ2-2; 13 bases line up with TRBD2. CDR1 is SGHAT and CDR2 is FQNNGV in the germline V gene. CDR3 size: 18 residues. After removal of 0 bases from V and 1 base from J, the junction contained 2 bases not matched to a gene. The CDR3 sequence: CASSLEGLAGWNTGELFF. The CDR3 nucleotides read TGTGCCAGCAGCTTAGAGGGACTAGCGGGATGGAACACCGGGGAGCTGTTTTTT.

This clonotype was observed at least ten times. The V call is TRBV28, the J call TRBJ2-3; possible D gene TRBD2, 6 bases. The CDR3 contains 15 residues. Germline V gene data show CDR1 as MDHEN and CDR2 as SYDVKM. V lost 7 bases and J 2 bases, leaving 16 bases between the germline ends. Here the CDR3 reads CASTSSGRFTDTQYF. The CDR3 DNA is TGTGCCAGCACCTCGAGTGGGAGGTTCACAGATACGCAGTATTTT.

This clonotype was counted ten times or more. This chain links TRBV6-5 with TRBJ1-5, with D hard to call. Germline loops: CDR1 MNHEY, CDR2 SVGAGI. CDR3 size: 14 residues. V lost 1 base and J 0 bases, leaving 4 bases between the germline ends. As DNA, the CDR3 is TGTGCCAGCAGTTACTGGGGTAGCAATCAGCCCCAGCATTTT. This translates into CASSYWGSNQPQHF.

This clonotype has ten or more counts. The rearrangement links TRBV30 to TRBJ2-2; no definite D call. From germline, CDR1 is GTSNPN and CDR2 SVGIG (reference sequence). The CDR3 is made up of 15 amino acids. V was trimmed by 0 bases and J by 2 bases, leaving 10 bases between them. The CDR3 DNA follows: TGTGCCTGGAGTGTTGACACCTCTAACACCGGGGAGCTGTTTTTT. Its protein product is CAWSVDTSNTGELFF.

The J gene is TRBJ1-2, the V gene TRBV28; D not resolved. The CDR3 is made up of 12 amino acids. Looked up from germline, CDR1 is MDHEN and CDR2 is SYDVKM. V was trimmed by 7 bases and J by 4 bases, leaving 10 bases between them. The DNA for the CDR3 is TGTGCCAGCACCCCCCGGGGCTATGGCTACACCTTC. It translates to CASTPRGYGYTF.

This clonotype was found many times. V and J are TRBV7-9 and TRBJ1-4; tentative D call: TRBD1 (5 bases). The CDR3 has 16 amino acids. Trimming removed 0 bases at V and 8 bases at J, with 16 bases between. CDR1 SEHNR and CDR2 FQNEAQ come from the germline V gene (reference sequence). CDR3 sequence (DNA): TGTGCCAGCAGCTTAGCTCCGGCAGGGCAAGAGGAAAAACTGTTTTTT. Translation: CASSLAPAGQEEKLFF.